The 20 T cell receptor beta chains below come from one sample, sequenced in a study of blood T cell repertoires in COVID-19. The assay was immunoSEQ multiplex PCR, and TCRdb's table has in-frame clones only and misses some. Here the sample spans about 280,000 clones, about four fifths being singletons. Source material: PBMCs or T cells enriched from blood (not recorded which). Source of these receptors: a middle-aged man who had been exposed to COVID-19.

The V call is TRBV15, the J call TRBJ2-3; weak D call: TRBD2 (6 bases). The germline V gene encodes CDR1 LNHNV and CDR2 YYDKDF (reference sequence). The CDR3 length is 17 residues. V was clipped by 4 bases and J by 5 bases, with 22 bases between them. The CDR3 loop is CATSTFPPGVGEDTQYF. The CDR3 bases are TGTGCCACCAGCACTTTCCCCCCGGGAGTAGGGGAAGATACGCAGTATTTT. Based on the CDR3 plus reference TRBV15 and TRBJ2-3, the full variable domain is DAMVIQNPRYQVTQFGKPVTLSCSQTLNHNVMYWYQQKSSQAPKLLFHYYDKDFNNEADTPDNFQSRRPNTSFCFLDIRSPGLGDTAMYLCATSTFPPGVGEDTQYFGPGTRLTVL.

The chain employs TRBV19 and TRBJ1-2; D possibly corresponds to TRBD1 (5 bases). The V and J ends lost 11 bases and 6 bases respectively, with 22 bases between them. There are 14 residues in the CDR3. CDR1 and CDR2 from the germline V gene are LNHDA and SQIVND (reference sequence). CDR3 amino acids: CASKTDLFGDGYTF. The CDR3 region has the DNA TGTGCCTCCAAGACAGACCTTTTTGGAGATGGCTACACCTTC.

The CDR3 region is CASSYSLDQNTEAFF. CDR3 coding DNA: TGTGCCAGCAGCTACAGTCTGGATCAGAACACTGAAGCTTTCTTT. This chain links TRBV7-8 with TRBJ1-1, with D hard to call. The CDR3 extends over 15 amino acids. V lost 4 bases, J lost 1 base, and 13 bases lay in between. Germline V lookup: CDR1 SGHVS, CDR2 FQNEAQ.

This chain joins TRBV11-2 and TRBJ1-6, with D perhaps matching TRBD1 (5 bases). The germline CDR1 and CDR2 sequences are SGHAT and FQNNGV. The CDR3 has 16 amino acids. Trimming took off 1 base at V and 4 bases at J, with 11 bases between the two ends. The CDR3 reads CASSLASTAYNSPLHF. In DNA, the CDR3 is TGTGCCAGCAGCTTAGCCTCGACAGCTTATAATTCACCCCTCCACTTT.

The rearrangement joins TRBV18 to TRBJ2-7; 9 bases are shared with TRBD1. This CDR3 comprises 15 residues. V lost 3 bases and J lost 1; bases outside the gene matches: 4. Germline V gene lookup returns CDR1 KGHSH and CDR2 LQKENI. CDR3 DNA sequence: TGTGCCAGCTCACCTGGGACAGGGAATTCCTACGAGCAGTACTTC. Amino acid sequence: CASSPGTGNSYEQYF.

In its sample, this clone was seen many times. The chain combines TRBV4-1 with TRBJ2-1; no clear D. The germline V gene has CDR1 MGHRA and CDR2 YSYEKL. V was trimmed by 0 bases and J by 10 bases, leaving 22 bases between them. This CDR3 is built from 17 residues. The CDR3 loop is CASSQDADVVSFGEQFF. The CDR3 DNA is TGCGCCAGCAGCCAAGATGCAGATGTTGTGTCCTTCGGGGAGCAGTTCTTC.

The chain uses TRBV5-4 and TRBJ2-3, with D possibly matching TRBD2 (7 bases). This CDR3 is built from 13 residues. Germline V lookup: CDR1 SGHNT, CDR2 YYREEE (reference sequence). Trimming took off 0 bases at V and 9 bases at J, with 11 bases between the two ends. The DNA of the CDR3 is TGTGCCAGCAGCTTGGGCGGGGGCCCCACGCAGTATTTT. Its translation: CASSLGGGPTQYF.

The chain recombines TRBV6-2 or TRBV6-3 with TRBJ1-4; 11 bases align to TRBD1. The CDR3 loop spans 15 amino acids. V was pared by 6 bases and J by 8 bases, with 8 bases of the junction left unmatched. Germline loops: CDR1 MNHEY, CDR2 SVGEGT. As DNA, the CDR3 is TGTGCCAGCAGCCCTACCCGGACAGGGGGCGAAAAACTGTTTTTT. Its translation: CASSPTRTGGEKLFF.

The chain carries TRBV5-4 and TRBJ1-6; the D gene is possibly TRBD1 (5 bases). With 4 bases removed from V and 6 bases from J, the gap between germline ends came to 20 bases. CDR3 length: 17 residues. Per the germline V gene, CDR1 is SGHNT and CDR2 is YYREEE (reference sequence). CDR3 loop: CASSPGGVGAINSPLHF. The CDR3 DNA follows: TGTGCCAGCAGCCCCGGGGGGGTTGGGGCTATTAATTCACCCCTCCACTTT.

The chain has TRBV10-3 and TRBJ1-1, with D tentatively TRBD1 (6 bases). V was trimmed by 9 bases and J by 3 bases, leaving 14 bases between them. The germline CDR1 and CDR2 sequences are ENHRY and SYGVKD. CDR3 length: 13 amino acids. The CDR3 nucleotides read TGTGCCATTAAAGAAGGGGGGGACACTGAAGCTTTCTTT. Its translation is CAIKEGGDTEAFF.

Remarks on this clone: Within the sample, other DNA sequences also encode this same CDR3. J is TRBJ1-1 and V is TRBV18; D gene unclear. The CDR3 has 13 residues. With 4 bases removed from V and 0 bases from J, the gap between germline ends came to 6 bases. Germline-derived CDR1 and CDR2 are KGHSH and LQKENI. Here the CDR3 reads CASSLDMNTEAFF. The CDR3 bases are TGTGCCAGCTCACTCGACATGAACACTGAAGCTTTCTTT.

This chain links TRBV19 with TRBJ2-1; the match to TRBD2 covers 7 bases. J lost 0 bases, V lost 2 bases, and 13 bases had no gene match. This CDR3 spans 19 amino acids. Per germline, CDR1 LNHDA and CDR2 SQIVND (reference sequence). CDR3 nucleotide sequence: TGTGCCAGTAGTATATCGAGAGGAGGCGGGAGACCCTCCTACAATGAGCAGTTCTTC. Translated, it gives CASSISRGGGRPSYNEQFF.

V is TRBV5-1 and J is TRBJ1-1; TRBD1 matches 7 bases. The germline gives CDR1 SGHRS, CDR2 YFSETQ. With V trimmed by 4 bases and J by 3 bases, 12 bases remained unmatched. The CDR3 spans 16 residues. In nucleotides, the CDR3 is TGCGCCAGCAGCCGACCGACAGGGAAGGTTGACACTGAAGCTTTCTTT. Amino acid sequence: CASSRPTGKVDTEAFF.

This clone has just a few counts. The V call is TRBV3-1 (or the pseudogene TRBV3-2), the J call TRBJ1-2, with TRBD1 matching 8 bases. V lost 3 bases, J lost 7 bases, and 10 bases stayed unmatched. Germline V CDR1 and CDR2: LGHDT, YNNKEL (reference sequence). This CDR3 comprises 15 residues. The DNA for the CDR3 is TGTGCCAGCAGCCAGTACGGACAGGGTTTTTTTGGCTACACCTTC. It encodes CASSQYGQGFFGYTF.

The chain recombines TRBV6-6 with TRBJ2-4, with 7 bases that match TRBD2. This CDR3 has 14 residues. V gave up 4 bases and J gave up 6 bases; unmatched junction bases: 6. From germline, CDR1 is MNHNY and CDR2 SVGAGI (reference sequence). CDR3 protein: CASSWGGRGNIQYF. The DNA of the CDR3 is TGTGCCAGCAGTTGGGGGGGAAGGGGAAACATTCAGTACTTC.

V is TRBV7-8 and J is TRBJ1-4, with a tentative D call TRBD1 (5 bases). Trimming took 5 bases from V and 4 from J, leaving 11 bases between them. The CDR3 covers 14 residues. The germline CDR1 and CDR2 sequences are SGHVS and FQNEAQ. CDR3 amino acids: CASSPRAINEKLFF. The CDR3 coding sequence is TGTGCCAGCAGCCCCAGGGCGATTAATGAAAAACTGTTTTTT.

The V gene is TRBV7-3, the J gene TRBJ1-1, with 7 bases identical to TRBD1. V lost 7 bases to trimming and J lost 4 bases; unmatched junction nucleotides: 9. Germline-derived CDR1 and CDR2 are SGHTA and FQGTGA. The length of the CDR3 is 14 residues. The CDR3 DNA reads as TGTGCCAGCAACCGAGGGGGCAGTGGCACTGAAGCTTTCTTT. It is translated as CASNRGGSGTEAFF.

V gene TRBV5-3 combines with J gene TRBJ2-1, with 7 positions matching TRBD2. TRBV5-3 is classed as an ORF, of uncertain function. With 0 bases clipped from V and 8 bases from J, the junction kept 14 bases outside the gene matches. The CDR3 has 17 amino acids. The CDR3 DNA sequence: TGTGCCAGAAGCTTGGTGGGTCCCCAGACTAGCTCCCATGAGCAGTTCTTC. This codes for CARSLVGPQTSSHEQFF.

This chain connects TRBV5-4 to TRBJ1-5; D is perhaps TRBD1 (6 bases). The CDR3 totals 12 residues. The V end was cut by 2 bases, the J end by 8 bases, with 8 bases between. The V gene's germline CDR1 is SGHNT and CDR2 YYREEE (reference sequence). CDR3 sequence reads: CASSLQGKPQHF. As DNA, the CDR3 is TGTGCCAGCAGCTTACAGGGTAAGCCCCAGCATTTT. The full variable domain, completed using reference TRBV5-4 and TRBJ1-5, is ETGVTQSPTHLIKTRGQQVTLRCSSQSGHNTVSWYQQALGQGPQFIFQYYREEENGRGNFPPRFSGLQFPNYSSELNVNALELDDSALYLCASSLQGKPQHFGDGTRLSIL.

The chain uses TRBV2 and TRBJ1-2; no clear D. The V gene's germline CDR1 is SNHLY and CDR2 FYNNEI. V gave up 8 bases and J gave up 14 bases, with 21 bases separating them. CDR3 length: 12 residues. The CDR3: CASAPDSGILTF. CDR3 DNA sequence: TGTGCCAGCGCTCCCGACTCCGGGATCTTGACCTTC.